This T cell receptor (beta chain) was retrieved from a study of T-cell memory formation after mild COVID-19. Study at large: Clusters of TCRs were largely donor specific.

Researchers used 5'RACE with constant-segment primers to make TCR alpha and TCR beta cDNA libraries that carry sample barcodes and UMIs. Using its own MiXCR run on the 5' RACE reads, TCRdb lists one record per CDR3 protein. The table records about 150,000 distinct CDR3 sequences, roughly 15% of them present only once. General observations from the study: Chiefly within CM and EM were the contracting CD4+ clones; CD8+ ones were within EMRA. Some responding clones appeared in pre-infection memory, suggesting cross-reactive memory joined.

The CDR3 extends over 14 amino acids. Germline V lookup: CDR1 SGHRS, CDR2 YFSETQ. This clonotype was seen a few times. As yet, its antigen is unknown. One end of the junction fails to match germline, which may point to a read error. Sequenced input: PBMCs or a T cell subset sorted from them (not recorded which). The chain recombines TRBV5-1 with TRBJ1-2; possible D gene TRBD1, 5 bases. The clonotype originates from an adult woman who had mild COVID-19 (a few samples of this study predate the infection). Cell type and time point are not known. The CDR3 reads CASSLAGLSYGYTF. The CDR3 DNA follows: TGTGCCAGCAGCTTGGCAGGGCTAAGCTATGGCTACACCTTC.